This T cell receptor beta chain is drawn from a study of shared clonotypes between healthy human individuals. Measured with immunoSEQ multiplex PCR; TCRdb has only the in-frame clones, and not every one. The data hold over 1.4 million clones, with over 95% observed a single time. The germline V gene has CDR1 SGHTA and CDR2 FQGNSA. J lost 4 bases, V lost 1 base, and 8 bases had no gene match. The CDR3 runs to 17 residues. The study drew its donors from healthy HIV-negative adults without recent acute infections or vaccinations. V and J are TRBV7-2 and TRBJ2-2; 8 positions agree with TRBD1. The receptor was derived from a young man in good health. Sequenced input: naive CD4+ T cells sorted from blood. Subset reported: CD45RA+ positively selected. In DNA form, the CDR3 reads TGTGCCAGCAGCTTAGTCCAGGGGGCTGTTAGCACCGGGGAGCTGTTTTTT. Its translation is CASSLVQGAVSTGELFF.